The rows below give T cell receptor beta chains drawn from one sample of a study of T cell responses to AZD1222 COVID-19 vaccine. Clones were sequenced by immunoSEQ multiplex PCR, and TCRdb holds only the in-frame ones, with some missing. The data hold around 62,000 clones, with approximately 90% observed a single time. This sample comprised peripheral blood, obtained on day 0 of AZD1222 vaccination. The source is an adult in good health. The CDR3 runs from the conserved cysteine through the conserved F or W.

j_call: TRBJ2-2
v_call: TRBV7-6
cdr3_aa: CASSLGLVNTGELFF

j_call: TRBJ2-5
v_call: TRBV2
cdr3_aa: CASSSGWGETQYF

j_call: TRBJ2-3
v_call: TRBV6-5
cdr3_aa: CASTTGGATDTQYF

j_call: TRBJ2-5
v_call: TRBV18
cdr3_aa: CASSPPNPGYQETQYF

j_call: TRBJ1-2
v_call: TRBV18
cdr3_aa: CASSPPTVYGYTF

j_call: TRBJ1-2
v_call: TRBV7-2
cdr3_aa: CASSLYKYGYTF

j_call: TRBJ1-5
v_call: TRBV6-5
cdr3_aa: CASSNPGSGQPQHF

j_call: TRBJ1-2
v_call: TRBV3-1/TRBV3-2
cdr3_aa: CASSQGQGNYGYTF

j_call: TRBJ1-1
v_call: TRBV7-3
cdr3_aa: CASSPGYSVNTEAFF

j_call: TRBJ1-1
v_call: TRBV6-5
cdr3_aa: CASSYRADTRGTEAFF

j_call: TRBJ1-5
v_call: TRBV12-5
cdr3_aa: CASGKQGAPQHF

j_call: TRBJ1-2
v_call: TRBV7-9
cdr3_aa: CASSREAGSGYGYTF

j_call: TRBJ1-6
v_call: TRBV2
cdr3_aa: CASSEGNSPLHF

j_call: TRBJ1-1
v_call: TRBV11-2
cdr3_aa: CASSLGTENEAFF

j_call: TRBJ1-6
v_call: TRBV10-3
cdr3_aa: CAIKGESISISPLHF

j_call: TRBJ1-6
v_call: TRBV14
cdr3_aa: CASSQWASRSPLHF

j_call: TRBJ1-2
v_call: TRBV11-2
cdr3_aa: CASSLGVYGYTF

j_call: TRBJ1-2
v_call: TRBV2
cdr3_aa: CASRARENYGYTF

j_call: TRBJ2-7
v_call: TRBV25-1
cdr3_aa: CASRAAGQGYEQYF

j_call: TRBJ1-4
v_call: TRBV2
cdr3_aa: CASSAVGGNEKLFF

j_call: TRBJ2-1
v_call: TRBV5-6
cdr3_aa: CASSPRSGINSYNEQFF

j_call: TRBJ1-6
v_call: TRBV11-2
cdr3_aa: CASSLAVDSPLHF

j_call: TRBJ2-3
v_call: TRBV7-2
cdr3_aa: CASSTRTGFSTDTQYF

j_call: TRBJ1-5
v_call: TRBV15
cdr3_aa: CATSREPDREPQHF

j_call: TRBJ1-5
v_call: TRBV19
cdr3_aa: CASSLQEGQPQHF

j_call: TRBJ1-6
v_call: TRBV4-1
cdr3_aa: CASSQDRAQRNSPLHF

j_call: TRBJ1-2
v_call: TRBV5-4
cdr3_aa: CASSLVQGANNYGYTF

j_call: TRBJ1-1
v_call: TRBV27
cdr3_aa: CASSFSRNTEAFF

j_call: TRBJ1-1
v_call: TRBV5-6
cdr3_aa: CASSQNGLRVTEAFF

j_call: TRBJ1-2
v_call: TRBV7-2
cdr3_aa: CASGVDRANYGYTF

j_call: TRBJ1-5
v_call: TRBV2
cdr3_aa: CASSGPTRTASNQPQHF

j_call: TRBJ2-5
v_call: TRBV3-1/TRBV3-2
cdr3_aa: CASSQGLAGGETQYF

j_call: TRBJ1-2
v_call: TRBV5-1
cdr3_aa: CASSFRGVGYTF

j_call: TRBJ2-5
v_call: TRBV5-1
cdr3_aa: CASSQSETQYF

j_call: TRBJ1-1
v_call: TRBV5-6
cdr3_aa: CASSFGVRDTEAFF

j_call: TRBJ1-2
v_call: TRBV5-8
cdr3_aa: CASTFGGASNYGYTF

j_call: TRBJ1-2
v_call: TRBV9
cdr3_aa: CASSAGRDQANYGYTF

j_call: TRBJ2-3
v_call: TRBV9
cdr3_aa: CASSVAGDSTDTQYF

j_call: TRBJ1-1
v_call: TRBV6-5
cdr3_aa: CASSYNSRTYTEAFF

j_call: TRBJ1-1
v_call: TRBV15
cdr3_aa: CATSRGQGRVAFF

j_call: TRBJ1-2
v_call: TRBV7-9
cdr3_aa: CASSSGQRGYTF

j_call: TRBJ2-3
v_call: TRBV7-9
cdr3_aa: CASSLEGGIRNTQYF

j_call: TRBJ1-2
v_call: TRBV18
cdr3_aa: CASSQGPGQGYYGYTF

j_call: TRBJ1-6
v_call: TRBV6-1
cdr3_aa: CASSEARDPKLPLHF

j_call: TRBJ1-5
v_call: TRBV20-1
cdr3_aa: CSAAGLGVQHF

j_call: TRBJ1-2
v_call: TRBV6-5
cdr3_aa: CASSYSTGRGYTF

j_call: TRBJ1-4
v_call: TRBV2
cdr3_aa: CASRGPTTTNEKLFF

j_call: TRBJ2-7
v_call: TRBV4-1
cdr3_aa: CASSQPGAYEQYF

j_call: TRBJ1-1
v_call: TRBV3-1/TRBV3-2
cdr3_aa: CASSQEVSANTEAFF

j_call: TRBJ1-4
v_call: TRBV7-9
cdr3_aa: CASSPTGTGGEKLFF

j_call: TRBJ2-7
v_call: TRBV12-5
cdr3_aa: CASGLDTTYEQYF

j_call: TRBJ1-4
v_call: TRBV29-1
cdr3_aa: CSVTDSQGLNEKLFF